These 9 T cell receptor beta chains came from one sample sequenced in a study of shared clonotypes between healthy human individuals. Terminally differentiated effector memory CD45RA+ cells were left out of the naive CD8 fraction, which was CD45RO-negative and positively selected for CCR7. TCRdb's copy holds only in-frame clones and misses some; the assay was immunoSEQ multiplex PCR. The data show some 2,000,000 clones, approximately 95% seen once. Sequenced input: naive CD8+ T cells sorted from blood. These TCRs come from a man younger than 35 in good health.

This chain links TRBV25-1 with TRBJ1-2, with 7 bases matching TRBD1. The CDR3 loop spans 12 amino acids. Germline V gene data show CDR1 as MGHDK and CDR2 as SYGVNS. V lost 6 bases and J lost 5; bases outside the gene matches: 3. CDR3 residues: CASRGTAYGYTF. CDR3 in DNA: TGTGCCAGCAGAGGGACAGCTTATGGCTACACCTTC.

The gene calls are TRBV10-3 and TRBJ2-3, with a possible D match to TRBD1 (5 bases). The CDR3 has 14 amino acids. Per the germline V gene, CDR1 is ENHRY and CDR2 is SYGVKD. Deletions cut 8 bases from V and 2 bases from J, with 14 bases between. DNA for the CDR3: TGTGCCATCCGAAGTGGGGCCCACACAGATACGCAGTATTTT. Encoded protein: CAIRSGAHTDTQYF.

This chain uses TRBV6-5 with TRBJ2-7; possible D gene TRBD2, 6 bases. The CDR3 is 14 amino acids. Per the germline V gene, CDR1 is MNHEY and CDR2 is SVGAGI. V was cut by 6 bases and J by 3 bases, with 15 bases left in between. The CDR3 bases are TGTGCCAGCAGGAGCTTGGGGGAGGACTACGAGCAGTACTTC. It specifies CASRSLGEDYEQYF.

This chain uses TRBV15 with TRBJ1-1, with D possibly being TRBD1 (6 bases). Trimming took 1 base from V and 3 from J, leaving 12 bases between them. Germline CDR1 reads LNHNV; CDR2 reads YYDKDF (reference sequence). The CDR3 totals 15 residues. CDR3 sequence reads: CATSRVWEGDTEAFF. DNA of the CDR3: TGTGCCACCAGCAGAGTCTGGGAGGGGGACACTGAAGCTTTCTTT.

The chain joins TRBV28 to TRBJ2-2; D tentatively fits TRBD1 or TRBD2 (5 bases each). The germline V gene has CDR1 MDHEN and CDR2 SYDVKM. CDR3 size: 14 residues. Trimming shortened V by 6 bases and J by 3 bases, and 11 bases separated the two germline ends. CDR3 sequence: CASSRDADTGELFF. In DNA form, the CDR3 reads TGTGCCAGCAGCCGGGACGCGGACACCGGGGAGCTGTTTTTT.

The chain links TRBV6-1 to TRBJ1-2; 8 bases agree with TRBD1. Germline loops: CDR1 MNHNS, CDR2 SASEGT. CDR3 length equals 15 residues. With 4 bases clipped from V and 4 bases from J, the junction kept 8 bases outside the gene matches. The CDR3 DNA reads TGTGCCAGCAGTGGTACAGGGGGAATAGGCTATGGCTACACCTTC. Translated, it gives CASSGTGGIGYGYTF.

J is TRBJ2-7 and V is TRBV7-2; no reliable D call. The V gene's germline CDR1 is SGHTA and CDR2 FQGNSA. Trimming cost V 1 base and J 4 bases, with 14 bases left between them. The CDR3 sequence is 15 residues long. CDR3 residues: CASSLGGPSLYEQYF. CDR3 in DNA: TGTGCCAGCAGCTTAGGAGGCCCTTCGTTATACGAGCAGTACTTC.

The rearrangement uses TRBV2 and TRBJ1-4; the D is unclear. Germline V gene data show CDR1 as SNHLY and CDR2 as FYNNEI. The CDR3 spans 14 residues. V lost 6 bases to trimming and J lost 3 bases, with 11 bases between them. DNA for the CDR3: TGTGCCAGCAGGCCGTCAAGGGCTAATGAAAAACTGTTTTTT. Residues: CASRPSRANEKLFF.

The chain links TRBV27 to TRBJ2-7; TRBD2 aligns across 7 bases. This CDR3 has 15 amino acids. Germline V gene sequence: CDR1 MNHEY, CDR2 SMNVEV (reference sequence). Germline trimming cut 8 bases from V and 3 bases from J; bases unmatched to any gene: 13. CDR3 coding DNA: TGTGCCAGCCGGGGGTGGACTAGTAAAGACTACGAGCAGTACTTC. As protein: CASRGWTSKDYEQYF.